Below, 23 T cell receptor beta chains from the same sample are listed, as sequenced in a study of T cells in Graves' hyperthyroidism and ophthalmopathy. Researchers amplified the TCR beta CDR3 regions from RNA transcripts. An initial round of RT-PCR targeting the TCR CDR3 relied on the HTBI primer set. MiXCR was run by TCRdb on the multiplex PCR reads, yielding one entry per CDR3 protein. The table records about 640,000 distinct CDR3 sequences, about 15% of them present only once. The sample taken for sequencing was blood. Receptors originate from a woman between 50 and 59 years old with Graves' ophthalmopathy.

The sample holds many counts of this clonotype. V usage is TRBV20-1 and J usage is TRBJ2-5, with TRBD2 matching 14 bases. J gave up 4 bases and V 6 bases, and 7 bases lay outside the gene matches. This CDR3 has 15 amino acids. CDR1 and CDR2 from the germline V gene are DFQATT and SNEGSKA (reference sequence). The CDR3 sequence is CSATGTSGRGETQYF. CDR3 in DNA: TGCAGTGCAACCGGGACTAGCGGGAGAGGAGAGACCCAGTACTTC.

Many counts were recorded for this clonotype. V and J are TRBV12-3 or TRBV12-4 and TRBJ1-5; possibly TRBD1 for D (6 bases). The CDR3 runs to 18 residues. Trimming took off 6 bases at V and 4 bases at J, with 25 bases between the two ends. CDR3 residues: CASSSIRDTYFPNQPQHF. The CDR3, as DNA: TGTGCCAGCAGCTCGATCCGGGACACCTATTTTCCAAATCAGCCCCAGCATTTT.

This clonotype was counted many times. This chain uses TRBV30 with TRBJ1-3; D gene unclear. CDR1 and CDR2 from the germline V gene are GTSNPN and SVGIG (reference sequence). V was clipped by 0 bases and J by 6 bases, with 12 bases between them. This CDR3 region has 14 residues. The CDR3 sequence is CAWSVTIGVNTIYF. The CDR3 nucleotides read TGTGCCTGGAGTGTCACGATCGGGGTAAACACCATATATTTT.

The chain uses TRBV28 and TRBJ2-5, with D maybe TRBD2 (5 bases). V was pared by 3 bases and J by 0 bases, with 8 bases between. The CDR3 length is 14 residues. Germline V lookup: CDR1 MDHEN, CDR2 SYDVKM. The CDR3 loop is CASSFRGNQETQYF. CDR3 sequence (DNA): TGTGCCAGCAGTTTCCGAGGGAACCAAGAGACCCAGTACTTC.

There are a few counts of this clonotype. J is TRBJ2-1 and V is TRBV25-1; no definite D call. The V end lost 6 bases, the J end lost 8 bases, and 8 bases lay between the germline ends. CDR3 size: 11 residues. CDR1 is MGHDK and CDR2 is SYGVNS in the germline V gene. For the CDR3, the DNA is TGTGCCAGCAGCACGGTCGATGAGCAGTTCTTC. Amino acids: CASSTVDEQFF.

The genes are TRBV24-1 and TRBJ2-7, with D possibly being TRBD2 (5 bases). The CDR3 is 14 residues long. The V end lost 4 bases, the J end lost 4 bases, and 13 bases lay between the germline ends. Germline CDR1 and CDR2: KGHDR and SFDVKD. As DNA, the CDR3 is TGTGCCACCAGTGAAGGTGACTACCCTTACGAGCAGTACTTC. Protein sequence: CATSEGDYPYEQYF.

V gene TRBV4-3 combines with J gene TRBJ1-2; possible D gene TRBD1, 6 bases. Trimming pared 1 base from V and 6 bases from J, leaving 18 bases between. Germline-derived CDR1 and CDR2 are LGHNA and YSLEER. The CDR3 contains 16 residues. This CDR3 reads CASSQVGLRGENGYTF. The DNA of the CDR3 is TGCGCCAGCAGCCAAGTTGGACTCAGGGGTGAGAATGGCTACACCTTC.

This clonotype showed up many times. Its ends do not fully match the called genes, so a read error is possible. This chain connects TRBV6-1 to TRBJ2-1, with 12 bases aligning to TRBD2. Germline CDR1 and CDR2: MNHNS and SASEGT. The CDR3 is 16 residues long. The chain's CDR3 is CASSSASGRAYNEQFF. CDR3 coding DNA: TGTGCCAGCAGTTCGGCTAGCGGGAGGGCCTATAATGAGCAGTTCTTC.

This chain uses TRBV7-9 with TRBJ2-2, with 14 bases matching TRBD2. The CDR3 has 18 residues. Trimming at V came to 5 bases and at J to 0 bases, leaving 5 bases not matched to a gene. Per the germline V gene, CDR1 is SEHNR and CDR2 is FQNEAQ (reference sequence). The CDR3 DNA sequence: TGTGCCAGCAGCCCAAGACTAGCGGGAGGGCCGAACACCGGGGAGCTGTTTTTT. Protein: CASSPRLAGGPNTGELFF.

This clonotype was picked up a small number of times. V and J are TRBV29-1 and TRBJ2-1, with D perhaps matching TRBD1 (6 bases). CDR3 size: 15 residues. The germline gives CDR1 SQVTM, CDR2 ANQGSEA. The V end was cut by 4 bases, the J end by 3 bases, with 16 bases between. In nucleotides, the CDR3 is TGCAGCGTTGGTTATGGGACAACTCTCTACAATGAGCAGTTCTTC. Amino acids: CSVGYGTTLYNEQFF.

This clonotype appeared a single time. A much larger clone lies a single base off, so this may be a read error. The V call is TRBV27, the J call TRBJ1-5; D is possibly TRBD1 (5 bases). Germline values: CDR1 MNHEY, CDR2 SMNVEV (reference sequence). The CDR3 totals 15 residues. In nucleotides, the CDR3 is TGTGTCAGTAAGGGGTTACAGGACAGCAATCAGCCCCAGCATTTT. Amino acids: CVSKGLQDSNQPQHF.

At least ten counts were recorded for this clonotype. The chain employs TRBV12-3 or TRBV12-4 and TRBJ2-1; possibly TRBD1 for D (6 bases). V lost 3 bases, J lost 7 bases, and 13 bases lay in between. The CDR3 is 14 residues long. Here the CDR3 reads CASSFTGSVNEQFF. CDR3 nucleotides: TGTGCCAGCAGTTTTACAGGGAGTGTGAATGAGCAGTTCTTC.

The chain recombines TRBV11-2 with TRBJ2-5; 11 bases align to TRBD2. The CDR3 extends over 16 amino acids. Germline CDR1 reads SGHAT; CDR2 reads FQNNGV. The V and J ends lost 5 bases and 1 base, in that order; junction bases with no gene match: 6. The DNA of the CDR3 is TGTGCCAGCAGCGTCGCCGGGACTAGCGGCCAAGAGACCCAGTACTTC. Its translation: CASSVAGTSGQETQYF. The full variable domain, rest sourced from reference TRBV11-2 and TRBJ2-5, is EAGVAQSPRYKIIEKRQSVAFWCNPISGHATLYWYQQILGQGPKLLIQFQNNGVVDDSQLPKDRFSAERLKGVDSTLKIQPAKLEDSAVYLCASSVAGTSGQETQYFGPGTRLLVL.

The table lists this clonotype with many counts. V and J are TRBV27 and TRBJ1-6, with 7 bases that match TRBD1. Germline loops: CDR1 MNHEY, CDR2 SMNVEV (reference sequence). This CDR3 has 17 amino acids. With V trimmed by 0 bases and J by 0 bases, 2 bases remained unmatched. The CDR3 region is CASSLSRDSSYNSPLHF. CDR3 DNA sequence: TGTGCCAGCAGTTTATCCCGGGACAGCTCCTATAATTCACCCCTCCACTTT.

This clonotype showed up many times. The chain is built from TRBV28 and TRBJ2-2; D tentatively reads TRBD1 or TRBD2 (5 bases each). CDR1 is MDHEN, CDR2 SYDVKM, per germline. The germline V and J ends were trimmed by 4 bases and 13 bases, with 22 bases remaining between them. This CDR3 region has 15 residues. The CDR3 loop reads CASSSSGTTVGSLFF. CDR3 coding DNA: TGTGCCAGCAGTTCATCGGGGACCACGGTGGGGTCGCTGTTTTTT.

The gene calls are TRBV24-1 and TRBJ2-1; the D gene is possibly TRBD2 (6 bases). Germline V lookup: CDR1 KGHDR, CDR2 SFDVKD. The CDR3 is 14 amino acids. Deletions cut 5 bases from V and 4 bases from J, with 11 bases between. This chain's CDR3 is CATSALGRYNEQFF. In nucleotides, the CDR3 is TGTGCCACCAGTGCGCTAGGGAGGTACAATGAGCAGTTCTTC.

This clonotype was detected many times. J is TRBJ1-3 and V is TRBV3-1; unclear D gene. Trimming cost V 3 bases and J 8 bases, with 20 bases left between them. The V gene's germline CDR1 is LGHDT and CDR2 YNNKEL (reference sequence). There are 16 residues in the CDR3. CDR3 loop: CASSHFGMRKEDTIYF. For the CDR3, the DNA is TGTGCCAGCAGCCATTTCGGTATGAGGAAAGAAGACACCATATATTTT.

This clonotype was picked up many times. V is TRBV6-2 or TRBV6-3 and J is TRBJ2-7; 14 bases line up with TRBD2. V trimming: 6 bases; J trimming: 4 bases; junction bases outside the gene matches: 5. Germline CDR1 reads MNHEY; CDR2 reads SVGEGT. There are 15 residues in the CDR3. The CDR3 loop reads CASREGLAGVYEQYF. For the CDR3, the DNA is TGTGCCAGCAGAGAGGGACTAGCGGGAGTGTACGAGCAGTACTTC.

This clonotype came up many times. The rearrangement joins TRBV6-1 to TRBJ2-3; no definite D call. CDR3 length: 15 residues. V was clipped by 5 bases and J by 1 base, with 13 bases between them. Looked up from germline, CDR1 is MNHNS and CDR2 is SASEGT. CDR3 bases: TGTGCCAGCAGTTATTTAAGCGAAGGCACAGATACGCAGTATTTT. As protein: CASSYLSEGTDTQYF.

This clonotype has just a few counts. The chain has TRBV6-6 and TRBJ2-3; D is perhaps TRBD2 (5 bases). Between the trimmed V and J ends, which lost 2 bases and 3 bases, there was a span of 18 bases. The CDR3 runs 17 residues. Germline CDR1 and CDR2: MNHNY and SVGAGI (reference sequence). The CDR3, as DNA: TGTGCCAGCAGTTACGCACTGACACGCGGGTTTACAGATACGCAGTATTTT. It is translated as CASSYALTRGFTDTQYF.

This clonotype was seen repeatedly, ten times or more. The chain couples TRBV4-1 to TRBJ2-7; TRBD1 matches at 10 bases. CDR3 length: 15 residues. J was trimmed by 4 bases and V by 5 bases; bases with no gene match: 8. Germline V CDR1 and CDR2: MGHRA, YSYEKL. The CDR3 spells CASSYRDRGSYEQYF. In DNA, the CDR3 is TGCGCCAGCAGCTACCGGGACAGGGGTTCTTACGAGCAGTACTTC.

This clonotype was recorded a few times. This chain connects TRBV5-1 to TRBJ1-2; TRBD1 aligns across 8 bases. Germline CDR1 and CDR2: SGHRS and YFSETQ. The V gene end was trimmed by 5 bases and the J gene end by 8 bases; junction bases not matched to a gene: 14. CDR3 length equals 15 residues. CDR3 amino acids: CASSSGTGDVGGYTF. In DNA form, the CDR3 reads TGCGCCAGCAGTTCCGGGACAGGAGATGTCGGAGGCTACACCTTC.

The chain couples TRBV6-6 to TRBJ2-3; D unresolved. The V gene lost 0 bases and the J gene lost 6 bases, with 10 bases spanning the gap. The CDR3 extends over 14 amino acids. Germline CDR1 reads MNHNY; CDR2 reads SVGAGI (reference sequence). The CDR3 coding sequence is TGTGCCAGCAGTTACTCATTAACAGTGGATACGCAGTATTTT. It specifies CASSYSLTVDTQYF.